This is a list of T cell receptor beta chains from one sample in a study of Ad26.COV2.S vaccination and SARS-CoV-2 variants. The protocol was immunoSEQ multiplex PCR, while the TCRdb copy is restricted to in-frame clones and leaves out a portion. The sample holds a few hundred thousand clones, around 87% seen once. Here the sequenced sample was peripheral blood, taken in a trial of Ad26.COV2.S vaccine versus placebo. These receptors were taken from a person between 18 and 65 years old who received the Ad26.COV2.S COVID-19 vaccine or a placebo. CDR3s include the opening cysteine and the closing phenylalanine or tryptophan. The order of the fields is J gene, V gene, CDR3 protein.

>TRBJ1-3|TRBV20-1
CSASGLSGNTIYF
>TRBJ1-2|TRBV10-3
CAISGSRDGPYGYTF
>TRBJ1-6|TRBV14
CASSQDEASPLHF
>TRBJ2-2|TRBV19
CASSRGRDFTGELFF
>TRBJ2-7|TRBV27
CASSLTQGYEQYF
>TRBJ2-1|TRBV3-1/TRBV3-2
CASSQVPGSWTNEQFF
>TRBJ2-7|TRBV9
CASSVGAGGESYEQYF
>TRBJ1-1|TRBV30
CAWRAGEMLNTEAFF
>TRBJ1-5|TRBV28
CASGIHQGAGQPQHF
>TRBJ1-4|TRBV7-2
CASSLDPPLRVGEKLFF
>TRBJ2-3|TRBV27
CASSPGLAEVPDTQYF
>TRBJ2-1|TRBV11-2
CASSFTSGGNNEQFF
>TRBJ1-2|TRBV7-9
CASSVGQNYGYTF
>TRBJ1-2|TRBV7-2
CASSTPPGGGNYGYTF
>TRBJ2-5|TRBV5-1
CASSLLAGGGETQYF
>TRBJ1-6|TRBV4-1
CASSQERQSSYNSPLHF
>TRBJ1-2|TRBV9
CASSVRDLTRGYTF
>TRBJ2-4|TRBV19
CASSSQELAKNIQYF
>TRBJ2-7|TRBV19
CASSIGTATYEQYF
>TRBJ2-3|TRBV2
CASSATSGGADTQYF
>TRBJ1-2|TRBV4-1
CASSQPGTDPNYGYTF
>TRBJ1-1|TRBV30
CAWSKGKGTEAFF
>TRBJ2-1|TRBV14
CASSQDMGKPDHNEQFF
>TRBJ1-5|TRBV4-1
CASSQEGVSQPQHF
>TRBJ2-5|TRBV18
CASSPDIQETQYF
>TRBJ2-7|TRBV19
CASSETGGVEQYF
>TRBJ1-2|TRBV5-4
CASSLKGAGYGYTF
>TRBJ2-2|TRBV7-3
CASSLLANTGELFF
>TRBJ1-2|TRBV27
CASKNPGWFGYTF
>TRBJ2-7|TRBV4-2
CASSGDRRSYEQYF